These 19 T cell receptor beta chains share one sample of origin, sequenced in a study of Ad26.COV2.S vaccination and SARS-CoV-2 variants. The data were produced by immunoSEQ multiplex PCR, yet TCRdb's version contains in-frame clones alone and is incomplete. The sample carries roughly 510,000 clones, roughly 85% recorded once. Documented treatment: 19 received Ad26.COV2.S at low or high dose, single or two shots; roughly five received placebo; per-sample allocation not given. The samples date from day 63 after the first vaccine or placebo injection. The specimen was peripheral blood, collected in a trial of Ad26.COV2.S vaccine versus placebo. These receptors were collected from a person aged 18 to 59 who received the Ad26.COV2.S COVID-19 vaccine or a placebo.

The rearrangement uses TRBV2 and TRBJ2-2, with 9 bases matching TRBD2. V gave up 4 bases and J gave up 7 bases; unmatched junction bases: 7. CDR1 is SNHLY, CDR2 FYNNEI, per germline. This CDR3 has 15 amino acids. Here the CDR3 reads CASSAAGGPGGELFF. The CDR3 coding sequence is TGTGCCAGCAGTGCGGCGGGAGGGCCGGGCGGGGAGCTGTTTTTT.

The chain is built from TRBV30 and TRBJ1-5; D gene unclear. The germline V and J ends were trimmed by 2 bases and 6 bases, with 14 bases remaining between them. The CDR3 is 14 amino acids. Germline V gives CDR1 GTSNPN, CDR2 SVGIG (reference sequence). In nucleotides, the CDR3 is TGTGCCTGGAGTCAGGCAGTAGGGAGTCAGCCCCAGCATTTT. This codes for CAWSQAVGSQPQHF.

V usage is TRBV9 and J usage is TRBJ2-5, with D tentatively TRBD2 (6 bases). Trimming cost V 3 bases and J 7 bases, with 16 bases left between them. CDR3 length: 14 residues. The germline V gene encodes CDR1 SGDLS and CDR2 YYNGEE. This chain's CDR3 is CASSAEGIGRTQYF. The CDR3 DNA reads as TGTGCCAGCAGCGCGGAGGGGATCGGTCGGACCCAGTACTTC. The full variable domain, rest sourced from reference TRBV9 and TRBJ2-5, is DSGVTQTPKHLITATGQRVTLRCSPRSGDLSVYWYQQSLDQGLQFLIQYYNGEERAKGNILERFSAQQFPDLHSELNLSSLELGDSALYFCASSAEGIGRTQYFGPGTRLLVL.

This chain uses TRBV6-5 with TRBJ2-1; 7 nucleotides match TRBD2. Germline loops: CDR1 MNHEY, CDR2 SVGAGI. V shed 1 base, J shed 5 bases, and the junction held 2 bases outside the gene matches. The CDR3 contains 14 residues. CDR3 residues: CASSYWAGDNEQFF. In nucleotides, the CDR3 is TGTGCCAGCAGTTACTGGGCGGGGGACAATGAGCAGTTCTTC.

The chain links TRBV2 to TRBJ2-5, with 7 bases identical to TRBD2. CDR1 and CDR2 (germline): SNHLY, FYNNEI. J was trimmed by 5 bases and V by 4 bases; bases with no gene match: 10. The CDR3 covers 15 residues. The CDR3 region is CASSGGGRALETQYF. CDR3 bases: TGTGCCAGCAGTGGTGGTGGGAGGGCCCTCGAGACCCAGTACTTC. Supplemented by reference TRBV2 and TRBJ2-5, the full variable domain reads EPEVTQTPSHQVTQMGQEVILRCVPISNHLYFYWYRQILGQKVEFLVSFYNNEISEKSEIFDDQFSVERPDGSNFTLKIRSTKLEDSAMYFCASSGGGRALETQYFGPGTRLLVL.

V usage is TRBV10-1 and J usage is TRBJ2-1; 14 nucleotides line up with TRBD2. The CDR3 extends over 15 amino acids. The trim removed 10 bases at V and 3 bases at J, leaving 5 bases unmatched. From germline, CDR1 is WNHNN and CDR2 SYGVQD (reference sequence). The CDR3 coding sequence is TGCGCCAACAGGACTAGCGGGGGGAACTACAATGAGCAGTTCTTC. It yields the protein CANRTSGGNYNEQFF.

V usage is TRBV19 and J usage is TRBJ2-5; 8 nucleotides align to TRBD2. Germline V gene sequence: CDR1 LNHDA, CDR2 SQIVND (reference sequence). Trimming at V came to 2 bases and at J to 5 bases, leaving 7 bases not matched to a gene. CDR3 length: 15 residues. The CDR3 is CASSISAGVVETQYF. In DNA form, the CDR3 reads TGTGCCAGTAGTATATCAGCGGGAGTTGTGGAGACCCAGTACTTC.

This chain joins TRBV5-6 and TRBJ1-3, with a tentative D call TRBD1 (5 bases). CDR1 SGHDT and CDR2 YYEEEE come from the germline V gene. The CDR3 sequence is 16 residues long. V was pared by 2 bases and J by 0 bases, with 12 bases between. The CDR3 nucleotides are TGTGCCAGCAGCTTCCTGACAGACATCTCTGGAAACACCATATATTTT. Its translation is CASSFLTDISGNTIYF.

The rearrangement links TRBV29-1 to TRBJ2-4, with 7 bases matching TRBD1. CDR1 and CDR2 (germline): SQVTM, ANQGSEA. J gave up 2 bases and V 5 bases, and 6 bases lay outside the gene matches. This CDR3 contains 14 residues. The CDR3, as DNA: TGCAGCGTTACACCGACAGGGTCCAAAAACATTCAGTACTTC. Its translation: CSVTPTGSKNIQYF.

The chain couples TRBV29-1 to TRBJ1-5; D uncertain. Per germline, CDR1 SQVTM and CDR2 ANQGSEA. Trimming stripped 4 bases from V and 12 bases from J, with 13 bases between. The CDR3 contains 11 residues. This chain's CDR3 is CSVADGPSQHF. The DNA for the CDR3 is TGCAGCGTTGCGGACGGCCCAAGCCAGCATTTT.

This chain links TRBV7-6 with TRBJ1-3; D is unresolved. The CDR3 runs 14 residues. The germline V gene encodes CDR1 SGHVS and CDR2 FNYEAQ. The V and J ends lost 7 bases and 8 bases respectively, with 18 bases between them. Here the CDR3 reads CASTQRAAGHTIYF. The CDR3 DNA reads TGTGCCAGCACCCAGAGGGCTGCGGGTCACACCATATATTTT.

The chain employs TRBV9 and TRBJ1-1; weak D call: TRBD1 (6 bases). CDR3 length equals 15 residues. V was pared by 4 bases and J by 1 base, with 14 bases between. CDR1 and CDR2 from the germline V gene are SGDLS and YYNGEE. The CDR3 nucleotides are TGTGCCAGCAGCCCCCGGGGGGCGCAGAACACTGAAGCTTTCTTT. Translation: CASSPRGAQNTEAFF.

The genes are TRBV9 and TRBJ2-7; D is ambiguous. The CDR3 is 13 amino acids. Germline V gene lookup returns CDR1 SGDLS and CDR2 YYNGEE. V lost 3 bases and J 5 bases, leaving 12 bases between the germline ends. CDR3 amino acids: CASSELIGDEQYF. The CDR3 DNA is TGTGCCAGCAGCGAGCTCATTGGGGACGAGCAGTACTTC.

CDR3 amino acids: CASSPGPGNTEAFF. CDR3 nucleotides: TGTGCCAGTAGTCCGGGCCCTGGGAACACTGAAGCTTTCTTT. This chain connects TRBV19 to TRBJ1-1, with no clear D. The CDR3 consists of 14 residues. V was shortened by 5 bases and J by 1 base, with 11 bases between the two germline ends. Germline-derived CDR1 and CDR2 are LNHDA and SQIVND (reference sequence).

The chain is built from TRBV11-2 and TRBJ2-1; no firm D call. The CDR3 length is 14 residues. CDR1 is SGHAT and CDR2 is FQNNGV in the germline V gene. V lost 2 bases and J 4 bases, leaving 9 bases between the germline ends. For the CDR3, the DNA is TGTGCCAGCAGCTTAAAAAGGGCATACAATGAGCAGTTCTTC. This translates into CASSLKRAYNEQFF.

This clone was detected a few times. The J gene is TRBJ1-1, the V gene TRBV7-8; 7 nucleotides agree with TRBD1. The germline gives CDR1 SGHVS, CDR2 FQNEAQ. This CDR3 is 15 amino acids long. After removal of 4 bases from V and 1 base from J, the junction contained 6 bases not matched to a gene. CDR3 nucleotide sequence: TGTGCCAGCAGCTGGAGACAGGGACAGAACACTGAAGCTTTCTTT. Protein sequence: CASSWRQGQNTEAFF.

This sequence joins TRBV5-1 and TRBJ2-3; 7 bases agree with TRBD2. Germline V CDR1 and CDR2: SGHRS, YFSETQ. Germline trimming cut 3 bases from V and 5 bases from J; bases unmatched to any gene: 6. The CDR3 runs to 14 residues. CDR3 in amino acids: CASSWDGRIDTQYF. The CDR3, as DNA: TGCGCCAGCAGCTGGGACGGGAGGATAGATACGCAGTATTTT.

J is TRBJ2-1 and V is TRBV4-3; 14 bases are shared with TRBD2. Per the germline V gene, CDR1 is LGHNA and CDR2 is YSLEER. Trimming at V came to 4 bases and at J to 9 bases, leaving 11 bases not matched to a gene. There are 17 residues in the CDR3. CDR3 DNA sequence: TGCGCCAGCAGCCCTTATGGGACTAGCGGGAGAATTGGTGAGCAGTTCTTC. It translates to CASSPYGTSGRIGEQFF.

The chain joins TRBV7-2 to TRBJ2-7, with 7 bases lining up with TRBD1. This CDR3 is 15 amino acids long. Losses at the gene ends were 1 base for V and 6 bases for J; bases not matched to a gene: 9. Germline V lookup: CDR1 SGHTA, CDR2 FQGNSA. The CDR3 DNA reads TGTGCCAGCAGCTTAGGAGACAGGGCGCAGAGCGAGCAGTACTTC. Translation gives CASSLGDRAQSEQYF.